The rows below give T cell receptor beta chains drawn from one sample of a study of blood T cells in healthy people across ages. MiXCR was run by TCRdb on the 5' RACE reads, yielding one entry per CDR3 protein. Of hundreds of thousands of distinct CDR3 sequences in the sample, roughly three fifths were seen once. Sequenced material: blood. These TCRs come from a man aged 40-49 years in good health. Both conserved end residues are part of each CDR3. Fields, in order: V gene, D gene, clone size, J gene, CDR3 DNA, CDR3 protein. A D gene is named only where the DNA matches it firmly. Rows may omit the clone size; those that give it use once, few, many or a size class.

V gene: TRBV20-1
D gene: -
clone size: -
J gene: TRBJ2-7
CDR3 DNA: TGCAGTGCAACACCTTACAATGAGCAGTACTTC
CDR3 protein: CSATPYNEQYF

V gene: TRBV6-2/TRBV6-3
D gene: -
clone size: -
J gene: TRBJ2-2
CDR3 DNA: TGTGCCAGCAGTTACTCGAACGAGGCTAGCGAGGCCGGGGAGCTGTTTTTT
CDR3 protein: CASSYSNEASEAGELFF

V gene: TRBV27
D gene: TRBD2
clone size: -
J gene: TRBJ2-5
CDR3 DNA: TGTGCCAGCAGTTTATCCGGACTAGCTTTCCAAGAGACCCAGTACTTC
CDR3 protein: CASSLSGLAFQETQYF

V gene: TRBV9
D gene: -
clone size: -
J gene: TRBJ1-2
CDR3 DNA: TGTGCCAGCAGCGCGTTACTTACAGGGACTGGCTACACCTTC
CDR3 protein: CASSALLTGTGYTF

V gene: TRBV7-9
D gene: -
clone size: few
J gene: TRBJ2-7
CDR3 DNA: TGTGCCAGCAACCTCGGAGGGGAATCCTACGAGCAGTACTTC
CDR3 protein: CASNLGGESYEQYF

V gene: TRBV7-3
D gene: -
clone size: -
J gene: TRBJ2-3
CDR3 DNA: TGTGCCAGCAGCTTAATGGCGGGGAGCACAGATACGCAGTATTTT
CDR3 protein: CASSLMAGSTDTQYF

V gene: TRBV7-2
D gene: TRBD2
clone size: -
J gene: TRBJ2-1
CDR3 DNA: TGTGCCAGCAGCTTAGGAGTAGCGGGGTACAATGAGCAGTTCTTC
CDR3 protein: CASSLGVAGYNEQFF

V gene: TRBV7-8
D gene: -
clone size: -
J gene: TRBJ1-6
CDR3 DNA: TGTGCCAGCAGCGTCCCGAGGGGAGTGATGAATTCACCCCTCCACTTT
CDR3 protein: CASSVPRGVMNSPLHF

V gene: TRBV13
D gene: TRBD2
clone size: -
J gene: TRBJ2-7
CDR3 DNA: TGTGCCAGCAGCACCCGAGGACTAGCGGGAGACTACGAGCAGTACTTC
CDR3 protein: CASSTRGLAGDYEQYF

V gene: TRBV29-1
D gene: TRBD1
clone size: -
J gene: TRBJ2-2
CDR3 DNA: TGCAGCGGCGGTGGACAGGGGGCCGGCACCGGGGAGCTGTTTTTT
CDR3 protein: CSGGGQGAGTGELFF

V gene: TRBV5-6
D gene: -
clone size: few
J gene: TRBJ2-5
CDR3 DNA: TGTGCCAGCATCCTCAATCCCGGCAGGTGGGGAGAGACCCAGTACTTC
CDR3 protein: CASILNPGRWGETQYF

V gene: TRBV27
D gene: -
clone size: few
J gene: TRBJ2-5
CDR3 DNA: TGTGCCAGCAGGCATCTCAGGGAGGAGACCCAGTACTTC
CDR3 protein: CASRHLREETQYF

V gene: TRBV27
D gene: TRBD2
clone size: -
J gene: TRBJ2-7
CDR3 DNA: TGTGCCAGCAGTGCCAATCGCGGGGGTGGTCAGTACTTC
CDR3 protein: CASSANRGGGQYF

V gene: TRBV12-3/TRBV12-4
D gene: TRBD2
clone size: -
J gene: TRBJ2-5
CDR3 DNA: TGTGCCAGCAGACCTAGCGGAGCTAGACAAGAGGCCCAGTACTTC
CDR3 protein: CASRPSGARQEAQYF

V gene: TRBV6-5
D gene: TRBD1
clone size: -
J gene: TRBJ2-5
CDR3 DNA: TGTGCCAGCAGTTCCTGGACAGGGCTGGAGACCCAGTACTTC
CDR3 protein: CASSSWTGLETQYF

V gene: TRBV29-1
D gene: -
clone size: -
J gene: TRBJ2-1
CDR3 DNA: TGCAGCGTTGACGGATTAGCGAACTCCTACAATGAGCAGTTCTTC
CDR3 protein: CSVDGLANSYNEQFF

V gene: TRBV7-9
D gene: TRBD2
clone size: -
J gene: TRBJ2-5
CDR3 DNA: TGTGCCAGCAGCCGGGGGGTGTCGGAGACCCAGTACTTC
CDR3 protein: CASSRGVSETQYF